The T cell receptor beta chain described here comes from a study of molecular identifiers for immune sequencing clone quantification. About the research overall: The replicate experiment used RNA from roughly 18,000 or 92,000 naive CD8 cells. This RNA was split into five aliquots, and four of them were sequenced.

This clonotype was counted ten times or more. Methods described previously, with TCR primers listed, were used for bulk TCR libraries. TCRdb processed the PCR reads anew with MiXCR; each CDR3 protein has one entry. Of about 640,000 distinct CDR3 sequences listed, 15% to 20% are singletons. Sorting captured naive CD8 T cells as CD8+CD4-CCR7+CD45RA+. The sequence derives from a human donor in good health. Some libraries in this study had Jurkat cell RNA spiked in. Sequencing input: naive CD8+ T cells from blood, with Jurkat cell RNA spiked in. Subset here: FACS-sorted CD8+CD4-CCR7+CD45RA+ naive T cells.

CDR3 residues: CASSRTGNYGYTF. CDR3 in DNA: TGTGCCAGCAGCCGGACAGGGAACTATGGCTACACCTTC. The chain uses TRBV14 and TRBJ1-2, with 8 bases fitting TRBD1. V lost 4 bases, J lost 2 bases, and 0 bases stayed unmatched. Germline V gives CDR1 SGHDN, CDR2 FVKESK. The CDR3 runs 13 residues.